Following are 20 T cell receptor beta chains from one sample sequenced in a study of vaccination and CD4 T cells after COVID-19 (dated by TCRdb to 2021 to 2024). The protocol used for the library was PCR. Sequenced using an Illumina iSeq 100. TCR sequencing of DNA from cultured CD4+ T cells used the Oncomine TCR Beta short-read assay at the Johns Hopkins FTIC core. TCRdb ran its own pipeline on the public reads, namely fastp trimming at Q25 and MiXCR clone calling, and kept in-frame beta chains. CDR3 protein sequences are deduplicated, and each keeps its most common genes and DNA. Recorded for this sample are approximately 2,300 distinct CDR3 sequences; less than 40% of them occurred a single time. Clones ranked in the top ten supply roughly 78% of the sample. The sample's treatment or condition, from its label and the paper: roughly 11-day PBMC culture with coronavirus spike peptide pools or control peptides (ViraFEST assay). CD4+ T cells from unexposed donors were collected before the COVID-19 pandemic (2011-2018).

Their target antigens are unknown. Sequencing was carried out using CD4+ T cells from blood, cultured in vitro. These receptors were obtained from a human donor in good health.

The chain employs TRBV4-3 and TRBJ2-3, with D maybe TRBD1 (6 bases). In germline, CDR1 is LGHNA, CDR2 YSLEER. The CDR3 runs 14 residues. The V end lost 4 bases, the J end lost 8 bases, and 16 bases lay between the germline ends. The CDR3 here is CASSLTTGSGTQYF. The CDR3 DNA reads TGCGCCAGCAGCCTCACGACAGGTTCAGGTACGCAGTATTTT.

This sequence joins TRBV5-4 and TRBJ1-1; no clear D. Per germline, CDR1 SGHNT and CDR2 YYREEE (reference sequence). The V end lost 2 bases, the J end lost 1 base, and 9 bases lay between the germline ends. CDR3 length equals 14 residues. The CDR3 reads CASSFRGGNTEAFF. DNA of the CDR3: TGTGCCAGCAGCTTCCGGGGAGGGAACACTGAAGCTTTCTTT.

The chain employs TRBV5-4 and TRBJ2-2; D perhaps matches TRBD2 (6 bases). V was trimmed by 2 bases and J by 4 bases, leaving 9 bases between them. Per germline, CDR1 SGHNT and CDR2 YYREEE (reference sequence). This CDR3 comprises 14 residues. CDR3 in amino acids: CASSFGLLTGELFF. The CDR3 bases are TGTGCCAGCAGCTTCGGACTACTCACCGGGGAGCTGTTTTTT.

The chain has TRBV10-3 and TRBJ2-7; D is unresolved. The CDR3 length is 14 residues. The germline CDR1 and CDR2 sequences are ENHRY and SYGVKD. V lost 1 base and J lost 6, with 13 bases in between. In DNA form, the CDR3 reads TGTGCCATCAGTGAGTTGCTCGAACAAGGCGAGCAGTACTTC. Translated, it gives CAISELLEQGEQYF.

The chain couples TRBV5-6 to TRBJ2-5, with D maybe TRBD2 (5 bases). The V end lost 1 base, the J end lost 3 bases, and 10 bases lay between the germline ends. Germline CDR1 is SGHDT and CDR2 is YYEEEE. The CDR3 runs to 14 residues. CDR3 protein: CASSLPDWKETQYF. The DNA for the CDR3 is TGTGCCAGCAGCTTGCCGGACTGGAAAGAGACCCAGTACTTC. The variable domain in full, with the rest retrieved from reference TRBV5-6 and TRBJ2-5, is DAGVTQSPTHLIKTRGQQVTLRCSPKSGHDTVSWYQQALGQGPQFIFQYYEEEERQRGNFPDRFSGHQFPNYSSELNVNALLLGDSALYLCASSLPDWKETQYFGPGTRLLVL.

A few counts support this clonotype. The chain combines TRBV2 with TRBJ2-7, with 8 bases lining up with TRBD2. Trimming at V came to 5 bases and at J to 5 bases, leaving 8 bases not matched to a gene. Germline V lookup: CDR1 SNHLY, CDR2 FYNNEI. This CDR3 has 14 residues. The CDR3 DNA reads as TGTGCCAGCAGTTACCGGGGGGGAGCGGACGAGCAGTACTTC. Its protein is CASSYRGGADEQYF.

This chain links TRBV7-2 with TRBJ2-2, with D unresolved. Trimming took off 1 base at V and 2 bases at J, with 5 bases between the two ends. This CDR3 region has 14 residues. Germline CDR1 is SGHTA and CDR2 is FQGNSA. The DNA for the CDR3 is TGTGCCAGCAGCTTAGGTCGAAACACCGGGGAGCTGTTTTTT. This codes for CASSLGRNTGELFF.

The CDR3 sequence is CASSTDGNWNTEAFF. DNA for the CDR3: TGTGCCAGCAGCACAGATGGCAACTGGAACACTGAAGCTTTCTTT. J is TRBJ1-1 and V is TRBV7-9; D not certain. The germline CDR1 and CDR2 sequences are SEHNR and FQNEAQ (reference sequence). The CDR3 consists of 15 residues. Trimming stripped 5 bases from V and 1 base from J, with 14 bases between. Filled out from reference TRBV7-9 and TRBJ1-1, the complete variable domain reads DTGVSQNPRHKITKRGQNVTFRCDPISEHNRLYWYRQTLGQGPEFLTYFQNEAQLEKSRLLSDRFSAERPKGSFSTLEIQRTEQGDSAMYLCASSTDGNWNTEAFFGQGTRLTVV.

The V call is TRBV5-1, the J call TRBJ2-1, with 9 bases fitting TRBD2. The ends lost 0 bases at V and 5 bases at J; junction bases unmatched: 3. The CDR3 is 15 amino acids. The germline CDR1 and CDR2 sequences are SGHRS and YFSETQ. The CDR3 bases are TGCGCCAGCAGCTTGGCGGCTAGCGGGAACAATGAGCAGTTCTTC. Encoded protein: CASSLAASGNNEQFF.

This clonotype turned up a few times. V is TRBV6-5 and J is TRBJ1-5; D uncertain. This CDR3 spans 16 amino acids. Germline V lookup: CDR1 MNHEY, CDR2 SVGAGI. Trimming pared 2 bases from V and 0 bases from J, leaving 11 bases between. In nucleotides, the CDR3 is TGTGCCAGCAGTTACGGCACGAGATATAGCAATCAGCCCCAGCATTTT. It codes for CASSYGTRYSNQPQHF.

J is TRBJ1-1 and V is TRBV7-3; D is unclear. The CDR3 has 13 amino acids. The germline V gene has CDR1 SGHTA and CDR2 FQGTGA. V was shortened by 5 bases and J by 1 base, with 8 bases between the two germline ends. CDR3 loop: CASSTTANTEAFF. CDR3 bases: TGTGCCAGCAGCACCACAGCGAACACTGAAGCTTTCTTT.

This clonotype was detected only a few times. The V call is TRBV19, the J call TRBJ1-2, with 8 positions matching TRBD1. The CDR3 runs to 14 residues. Germline V CDR1 and CDR2: LNHDA, SQIVND (reference sequence). Trimming cost V 3 bases and J 4 bases; bases outside gene matches: 4. CDR3 sequence (DNA): TGTGCCAGTAGTATGGGACAGGCAGGCTATGGCTACACCTTC. It is translated as CASSMGQAGYGYTF.

The J gene is TRBJ2-5, the V gene TRBV7-9; D is perhaps TRBD1 (5 bases). This CDR3 spans 14 amino acids. CDR1 and CDR2 from the germline V gene are SEHNR and FQNEAQ (reference sequence). V lost 2 bases and J 1 base, leaving 8 bases between the germline ends. CDR3 coding DNA: TGTGCCAGCAGCTTATCGGACACCCAAGAGACCCAGTACTTC. Amino acid sequence: CASSLSDTQETQYF.

The CDR3 spells CASSLILAGGLDTQYF. The CDR3 DNA reads TGTGCCAGCAGCTTAATTCTCGCGGGGGGGCTGGATACGCAGTATTTT. This chain links TRBV7-2 with TRBJ2-3, with 9 positions matching TRBD2. The CDR3 has 16 residues. Germline values: CDR1 SGHTA, CDR2 FQGNSA. The J segment lost 6 bases and the V segment lost 2 bases, leaving 9 bases of the junction unmatched.

V usage is TRBV7-2 and J usage is TRBJ2-1, with D tentatively TRBD1 (5 bases). The V end lost 2 bases, the J end lost 10 bases, and 12 bases lay between the germline ends. Germline V gene lookup returns CDR1 SGHTA and CDR2 FQGNSA. The CDR3 has 13 amino acids. CDR3 nucleotides: TGTGCCAGCAGCTTACTAGGGGAAATGGAGCAGTTCTTC. Translated, it gives CASSLLGEMEQFF.

The CDR3 bases are TGTGCCATCAGTGAGAGAGGACTAGCGGGTCACGAGCAGTACTTC. This encodes CAISERGLAGHEQYF. The chain recombines TRBV10-3 with TRBJ2-7; TRBD2 matches 11 bases. Germline V gene sequence: CDR1 ENHRY, CDR2 SYGVKD. Germline trimming cut 2 bases from V and 5 bases from J; bases unmatched to any gene: 5. This CDR3 has 15 amino acids.

J is TRBJ2-7 and V is TRBV20-1; either TRBD1 or TRBD2 may supply D (6 bases each). The germline CDR1 and CDR2 sequences are DFQATT and SNEGSKA (reference sequence). Trimming removed 6 bases from V and 3 bases from J, with 18 bases in between. This CDR3 region has 14 residues. CDR3 loop: CSAPRGGTFYEQYF. Written as DNA, the CDR3 is TGCAGTGCACCCCGAGGGGGGACTTTCTACGAGCAGTACTTC.

This chain joins TRBV20-1 and TRBJ2-2; 10 bases match TRBD2. Trimming cost V 0 bases and J 4 bases; bases outside gene matches: 5. Germline loops: CDR1 DFQATT, CDR2 SNEGSKA (reference sequence). The CDR3 covers 16 residues. CDR3 loop: CSARDPQRGGTGELFF. CDR3 in DNA: TGCAGTGCTAGAGATCCCCAGCGGGGGGGCACCGGGGAGCTGTTTTTT.

Comments on this clonotype: At one boundary the junction diverges from the germline segment, which might be a read error. The rearrangement joins TRBV6-5 to TRBJ1-1; no clear D. CDR3 length: 12 amino acids. Looked up from germline, CDR1 is MNHEY and CDR2 is SVGAGI. CDR3 sequence (DNA): TGTGCCAGCAGTTACTCCCCCACTGAAGCTTCCTTT. Protein sequence: CASSYSPTEASF.

In nucleotides, the CDR3 is TGTGCCAGCAGCCAGTCCGTAGGGCGAGAGACCCAGTACTTC. It specifies CASSQSVGRETQYF. The V gene is TRBV7-3, the J gene TRBJ2-5; D is unresolved. Trimming removed 5 bases from V and 4 bases from J, with 14 bases in between. The CDR3 runs 14 residues. Germline CDR1 is SGHTA and CDR2 is FQGTGA. The complete variable domain, with remaining parts taken from reference TRBV7-3 and TRBJ2-5, reads GAGVSQTPSNKVTEKGKYVELRCDPISGHTALYWYRQSLGQGPEFLIYFQGTGAADDSGLPNDRFFAVRPEGSVSTLKIQRTERGDSAVYLCASSQSVGRETQYFGPGTRLLVL.